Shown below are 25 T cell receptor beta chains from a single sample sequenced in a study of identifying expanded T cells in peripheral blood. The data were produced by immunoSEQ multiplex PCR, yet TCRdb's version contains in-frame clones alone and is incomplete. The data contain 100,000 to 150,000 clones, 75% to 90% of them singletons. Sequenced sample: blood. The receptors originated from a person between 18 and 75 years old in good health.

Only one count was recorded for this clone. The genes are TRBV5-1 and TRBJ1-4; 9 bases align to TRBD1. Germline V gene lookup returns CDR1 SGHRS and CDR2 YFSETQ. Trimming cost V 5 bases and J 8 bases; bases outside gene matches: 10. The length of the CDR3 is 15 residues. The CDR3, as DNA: TGCGCCAGCAGAACCCAGACAGGGGGGGACGAAAAACTGTTTTTT. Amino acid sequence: CASRTQTGGDEKLFF.

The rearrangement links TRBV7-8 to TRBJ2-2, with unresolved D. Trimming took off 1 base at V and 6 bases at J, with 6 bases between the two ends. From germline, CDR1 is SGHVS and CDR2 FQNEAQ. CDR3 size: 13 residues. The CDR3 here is CASSLGGAGELFF. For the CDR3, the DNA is TGTGCCAGCAGCTTAGGAGGAGCCGGGGAGCTGTTTTTT.

CDR3 protein: CATGGEPPISPLHF. The CDR3 DNA reads TGTGCCACCGGGGGGGAGCCGCCAATTTCACCCCTCCACTTT. V is TRBV19 and J is TRBJ1-6, with D maybe TRBD1 (5 bases). The CDR3 spans 14 residues. Germline V gives CDR1 LNHDA, CDR2 SQIVND (reference sequence). V lost 10 bases, J lost 9 bases, and 19 bases lay in between.

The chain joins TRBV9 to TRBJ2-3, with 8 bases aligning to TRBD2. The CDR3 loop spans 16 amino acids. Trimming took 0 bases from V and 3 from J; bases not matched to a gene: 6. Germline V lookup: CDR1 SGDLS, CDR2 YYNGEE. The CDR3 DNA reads TGTGCCAGCAGCGTAGGGGCGACGGGGGGGACAGATACGCAGTATTTT. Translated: CASSVGATGGTDTQYF.

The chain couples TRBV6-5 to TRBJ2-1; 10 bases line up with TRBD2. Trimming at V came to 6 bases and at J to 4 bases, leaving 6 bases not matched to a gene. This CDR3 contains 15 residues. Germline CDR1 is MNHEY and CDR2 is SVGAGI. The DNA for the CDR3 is TGTGCCAGCAGCTTCGGGACTAGCGTGTACAATGAGCAGTTCTTC. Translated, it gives CASSFGTSVYNEQFF.

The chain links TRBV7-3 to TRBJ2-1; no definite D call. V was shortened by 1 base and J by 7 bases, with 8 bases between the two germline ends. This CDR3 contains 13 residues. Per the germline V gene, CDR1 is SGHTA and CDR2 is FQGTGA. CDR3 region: CASSLNSRNEQFF. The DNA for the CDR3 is TGTGCCAGCAGCTTAAACTCGCGTAATGAGCAGTTCTTC.

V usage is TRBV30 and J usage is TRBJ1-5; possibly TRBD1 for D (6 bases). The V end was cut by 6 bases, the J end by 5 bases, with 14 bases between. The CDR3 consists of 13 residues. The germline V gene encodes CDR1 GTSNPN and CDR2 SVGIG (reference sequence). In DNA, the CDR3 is TGTGCCTGCAACGGGGGGGCTGATCAGCCCCAGCATTTT. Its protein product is CACNGGADQPQHF.

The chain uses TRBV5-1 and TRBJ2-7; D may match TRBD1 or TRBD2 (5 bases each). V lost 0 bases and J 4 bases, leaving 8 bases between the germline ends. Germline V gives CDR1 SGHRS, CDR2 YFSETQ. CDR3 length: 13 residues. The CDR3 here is CASSLGDLYEQYF. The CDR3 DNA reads TGCGCCAGCAGCTTGGGGGACCTATACGAGCAGTACTTC. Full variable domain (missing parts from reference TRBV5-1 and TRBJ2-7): KAGVTQTPRYLIKTRGQQVTLSCSPISGHRSVSWYQQTPGQGLQFLFEYFSETQRNKGNFPGRFSGRQFSNSRSEMNVSTLELGDSALYLCASSLGDLYEQYFGPGTRLTVT.

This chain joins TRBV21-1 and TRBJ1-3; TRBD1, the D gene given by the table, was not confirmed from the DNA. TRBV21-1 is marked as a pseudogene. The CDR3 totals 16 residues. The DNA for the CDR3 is TGTGCCAGCAGCAAAGTGGCGCGACAGGGGCGAAACACCATATATTTT. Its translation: CASSKVARQGRNTIYF.

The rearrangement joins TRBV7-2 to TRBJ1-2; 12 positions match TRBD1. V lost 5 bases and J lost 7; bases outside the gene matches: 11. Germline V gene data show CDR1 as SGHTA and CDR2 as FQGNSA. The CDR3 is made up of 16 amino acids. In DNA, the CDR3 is TGTGCCAGCAGCCCTAACCCGGGACAGGGGGCGCTTGGCTACACCTTC. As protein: CASSPNPGQGALGYTF.

The CDR3 sequence: CASSTPPNTGELFF. DNA for the CDR3: TGTGCCAGCAGTACCCCCCCGAACACCGGGGAGCTGTTTTTT. The chain employs TRBV28 and TRBJ2-2; no clear D. This CDR3 region has 14 residues. Germline assignment: CDR1 MDHEN and CDR2 SYDVKM. V was pared by 5 bases and J by 0 bases, with 7 bases between.

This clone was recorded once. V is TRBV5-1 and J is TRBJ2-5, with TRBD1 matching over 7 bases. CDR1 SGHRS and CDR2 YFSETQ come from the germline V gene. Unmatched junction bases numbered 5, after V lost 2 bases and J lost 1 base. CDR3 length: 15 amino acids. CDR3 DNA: TGCGCCAGCAGCTTAGGTCGGGACAGCCAAGAGACCCAGTACTTC. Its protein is CASSLGRDSQETQYF.

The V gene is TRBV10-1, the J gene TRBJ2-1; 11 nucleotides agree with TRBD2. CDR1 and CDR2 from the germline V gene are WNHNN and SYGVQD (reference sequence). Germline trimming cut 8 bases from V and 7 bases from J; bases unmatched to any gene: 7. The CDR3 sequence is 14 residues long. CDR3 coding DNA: TGCGCCAGCCTTACTAGCGGGAGAAGGAATGAGCAGTTCTTC. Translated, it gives CASLTSGRRNEQFF.

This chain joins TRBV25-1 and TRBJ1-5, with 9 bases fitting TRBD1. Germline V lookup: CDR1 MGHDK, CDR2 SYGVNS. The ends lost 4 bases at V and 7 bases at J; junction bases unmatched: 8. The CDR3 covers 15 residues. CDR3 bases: TGTGCCAGCAGTGGTGGACAGGGGATTGGGCAGCCCCAGCATTTT. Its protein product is CASSGGQGIGQPQHF. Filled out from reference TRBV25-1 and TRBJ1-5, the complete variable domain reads EADIYQTPRYLVIGTGKKITLECSQTMGHDKMYWYQQDPGMELHLIHYSYGVNSTEKGDLSSESTVSRIRTEHFPLTLESARPSHTSQYLCASSGGQGIGQPQHFGDGTRLSIL.

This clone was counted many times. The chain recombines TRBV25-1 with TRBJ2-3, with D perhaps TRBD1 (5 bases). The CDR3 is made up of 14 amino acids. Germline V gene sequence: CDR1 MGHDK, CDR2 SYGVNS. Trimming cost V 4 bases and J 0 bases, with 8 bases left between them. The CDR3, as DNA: TGTGCCAGCAGTGCACAGGAAAGCACAGATACGCAGTATTTT. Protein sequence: CASSAQESTDTQYF. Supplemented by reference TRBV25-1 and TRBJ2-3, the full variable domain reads EADIYQTPRYLVIGTGKKITLECSQTMGHDKMYWYQQDPGMELHLIHYSYGVNSTEKGDLSSESTVSRIRTEHFPLTLESARPSHTSQYLCASSAQESTDTQYFGPGTRLTVL.

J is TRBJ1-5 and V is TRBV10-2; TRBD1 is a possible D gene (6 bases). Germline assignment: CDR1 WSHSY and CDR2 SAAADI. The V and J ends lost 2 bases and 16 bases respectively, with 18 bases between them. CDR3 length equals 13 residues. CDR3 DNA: TGCGCCAGCAGTGAGACCGGGGACGGGGGACAACATTTT. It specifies CASSETGDGGQHF.

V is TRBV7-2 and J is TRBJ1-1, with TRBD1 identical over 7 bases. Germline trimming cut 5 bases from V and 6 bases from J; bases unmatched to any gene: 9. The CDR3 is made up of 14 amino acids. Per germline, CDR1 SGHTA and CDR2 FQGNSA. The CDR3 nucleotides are TGTGCCAGCAGCGCAAGACAGGGTTCTTCTGAAGCTTTCTTT. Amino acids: CASSARQGSSEAFF.

The CDR3 here is CASSQAFTSGYEQYF. CDR3 bases: TGTGCCAGCAGCCAAGCTTTCACATCCGGCTACGAGCAGTACTTC. The chain is built from TRBV4-2 and TRBJ2-7, with D hard to call. The CDR3 has 15 amino acids. CDR1 and CDR2 (germline): LGHNA, YNFKEQ. The V end was cut by 1 base, the J end by 3 bases, with 13 bases between.

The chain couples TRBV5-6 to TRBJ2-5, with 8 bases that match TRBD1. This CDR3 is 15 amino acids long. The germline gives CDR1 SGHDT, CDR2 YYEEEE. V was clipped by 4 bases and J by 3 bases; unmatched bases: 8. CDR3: CASSTRTGYEETQYF. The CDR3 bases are TGTGCCAGCAGCACCCGGACAGGGTACGAAGAGACCCAGTACTTC.

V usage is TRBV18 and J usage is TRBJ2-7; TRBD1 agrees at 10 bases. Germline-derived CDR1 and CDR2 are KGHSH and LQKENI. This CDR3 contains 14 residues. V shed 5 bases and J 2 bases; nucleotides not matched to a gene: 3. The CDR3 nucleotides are TGTGCCAGCTCAGAAGGACAGGGGGCCTACGAGCAGTACTTC. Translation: CASSEGQGAYEQYF.

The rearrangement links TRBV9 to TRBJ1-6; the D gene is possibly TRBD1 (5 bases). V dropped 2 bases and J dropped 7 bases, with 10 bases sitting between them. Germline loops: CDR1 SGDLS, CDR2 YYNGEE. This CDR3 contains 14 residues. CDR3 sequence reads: CASSVREGNSPLHF. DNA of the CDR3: TGTGCCAGCAGCGTCAGGGAAGGGAATTCACCCCTCCACTTT.

CDR3 bases: TGTGCCAGCAGCTTATTCGGTCAGGTGGACAATGAGCAGTTCTTC. It encodes CASSLFGQVDNEQFF. V gene TRBV7-8 combines with J gene TRBJ2-1; no clear D gene. The CDR3 length is 15 residues. Germline CDR1 and CDR2: SGHVS and FQNEAQ. V was cut by 2 bases and J by 5 bases, with 13 bases left in between.

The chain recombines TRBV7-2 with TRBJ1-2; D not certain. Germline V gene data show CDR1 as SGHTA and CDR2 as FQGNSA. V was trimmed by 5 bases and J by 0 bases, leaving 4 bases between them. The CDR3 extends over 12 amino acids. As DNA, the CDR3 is TGTGCCAGCAGCCCCGCTAACTATGGCTACACCTTC. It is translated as CASSPANYGYTF.

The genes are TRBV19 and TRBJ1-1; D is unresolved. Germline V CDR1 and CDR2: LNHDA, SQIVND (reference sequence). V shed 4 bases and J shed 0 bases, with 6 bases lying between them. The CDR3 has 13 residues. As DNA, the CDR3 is TGTGCCAGTAGTACCCAGATGAACACTGAAGCTTTCTTT. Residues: CASSTQMNTEAFF.

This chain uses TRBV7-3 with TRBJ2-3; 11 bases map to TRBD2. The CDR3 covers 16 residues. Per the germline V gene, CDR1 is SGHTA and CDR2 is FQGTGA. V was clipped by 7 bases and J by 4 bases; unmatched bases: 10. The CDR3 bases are TGTGCCAGCACCCTCGAGAGTAGCGGGGGGGCAGATACGCAGTATTTT. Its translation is CASTLESSGGADTQYF.